This TCR beta chain was sequenced for a study of OX40 agonist ivuxolimab in advanced cancers. Background on the study: As their treatment, patients were administered ivuxolimab, an agonistic anti-OX40 (CD134) antibody. Patient treatment consisted of intravenous ivuxolimab administration every 2 weeks at 0.01 to 10 mg/kg. Prior anti-PD-1, anti-PD-L1 or anti-CTLA-4 therapy did not bar entry, and more than 35% had some.

Repertoires were generated with immunoSEQ multiplex PCR, while TCRdb's copy carries only in-frame clones and drops some. The table lists around 50,000 clones, about 74% of them singletons. Germline assignment: CDR1 SGHTA and CDR2 FQGNSA. Trimming pared 3 bases from V and 7 bases from J, leaving 10 bases between. The CDR3 loop spans 14 amino acids. Sequences were derived from CD4+ or CD8+ T cells sorted from blood, sampled in a trial of the OX40 agonist ivuxolimab. This clonotype was sampled from an adult with an advanced solid tumor such as melanoma, head and neck, liver or kidney cancer. The rearrangement joins TRBV7-2 to TRBJ1-6; D call uncertain. The CDR3 is CASSLRGYNSPLHF. For the CDR3, the DNA is TGTGCCAGCAGCTTGCGGGGTTACAATTCACCCCTCCACTTT.